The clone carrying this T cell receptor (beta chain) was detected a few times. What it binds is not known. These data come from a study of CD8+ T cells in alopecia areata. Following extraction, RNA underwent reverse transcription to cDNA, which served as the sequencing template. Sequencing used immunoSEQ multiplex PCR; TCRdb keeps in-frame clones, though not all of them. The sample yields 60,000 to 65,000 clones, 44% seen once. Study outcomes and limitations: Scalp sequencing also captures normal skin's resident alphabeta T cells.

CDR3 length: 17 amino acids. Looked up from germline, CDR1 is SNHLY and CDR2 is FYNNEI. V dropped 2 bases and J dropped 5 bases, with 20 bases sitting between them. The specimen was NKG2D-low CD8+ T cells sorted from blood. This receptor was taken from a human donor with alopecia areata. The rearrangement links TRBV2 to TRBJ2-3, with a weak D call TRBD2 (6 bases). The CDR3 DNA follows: TGTGCCAGCAGTGAACACGGCGGGACGGGGGTCGGAGATACGCAGTATTTT. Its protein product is CASSEHGGTGVGDTQYF.